This T cell receptor (beta chain) originates from a study of shared clonotypes between healthy human individuals. Study-level points and caveats: The authors sampled blood alone, and tissue repertoires likely differ.

As regards this clone: The antigen is undetermined.

Researchers divided each subset's genomic DNA evenly across several immunoSEQ plates. In the original analysis: Filtering differed, since immunoSEQ gave only junction sequences and no quality scores. TCRdb's copy holds only in-frame clones and misses some; the assay was immunoSEQ multiplex PCR. That table furnishes V, J and clone size, whereas the DNA furnished D and trimming. The sample records under 2,500,000 clones, approximately 94% being singletons. Germline V gene sequence: CDR1 SGHNT, CDR2 YYREEE (reference sequence). V gave up 4 bases and J gave up 8 bases; unmatched junction bases: 7. The CDR3 sequence is 14 residues long.

The chain joins TRBV5-4 to TRBJ2-1, with 9 bases fitting TRBD1. The source of this sequence is a man younger than 35 in good health. What was sequenced was naive CD4+ T cells sorted from blood. Noted subset: CD45RA+ positively selected. The CDR3 reads CASSIGTGWYEQFF. In DNA, the CDR3 is TGTGCCAGCAGCATAGGGACAGGGTGGTATGAGCAGTTCTTC.